This T cell receptor (beta chain) was documented in a study of control samples from healthy donors and cancer patients (dated by TCRdb to the early 2020s). Notes on this clone: No cognate antigen has been identified for it. Within one base of it there is no much larger clone, and no base qualities were kept.

Libraries came from the immunoSEQ multiplex PCR assay. TCRdb obtained this table from immuneACCESS and retained in-frame rearrangements with V and J assigned. These tables miss some clones; where compared with another copy, unresolved V genes account for less than half of the shortfall, and the remainder is unexplained. The sample records about 97,000 clones, roughly 89% of which are singletons. Together, the top ten hold roughly 7.7% of the sample. Sequences LGHNT (CDR1) and FRNRAP (CDR2) are obtained from the germline V gene. The CDR3 measures 15 amino acids from cysteine to phenylalanine. Only the CDR3 DNA is retained, 45 bases long and in frame from the first base. Cut back by 7 bases and 5 bases, the V and J ends lie 20 bases apart.

This TCR was sampled from a man aged 30 to 45 in good health. The V and J segments used are TRBV12-5 and TRBJ2-5, with the D call tentatively TRBD1 or TRBD2, each fitting 6 bases. Sequencing used blood. The bases read TGTGCTAGTGCCTTGGGGCCCGGGGGCGGGGAGACCCAGTACTTC. This encodes CASALGPGGGETQYF.